One sample yielded the 24 T cell receptor beta chains listed below, sequenced in a study of OX40 agonist ivuxolimab in advanced cancers. Profiling relied on immunoSEQ multiplex PCR, and the TCRdb table lists in-frame clones only, not all of them. In the table there are approximately 120,000 clones, 85% to 95% of which are singletons. The material was CD4+ or CD8+ T cells sorted from blood, obtained in a trial of the OX40 agonist ivuxolimab. These receptors came from an adult with an advanced solid tumor such as melanoma, head and neck, liver or kidney cancer.

V usage is TRBV25-1 and J usage is TRBJ1-2; D remains unclear. This CDR3 is 14 amino acids long. Germline CDR1 is MGHDK and CDR2 is SYGVNS. With 3 bases removed from V and 0 bases from J, the gap between germline ends came to 8 bases. CDR3 nucleotides: TGTGCCAGCAGTGACGGGAGAGCTAACTATGGCTACACCTTC. Its translation: CASSDGRANYGYTF.

The V and J genes are TRBV5-8 and TRBJ1-5, with D unresolved. Germline V gene data show CDR1 as SGHTS and CDR2 as YDEGEE. The CDR3 covers 15 residues. V gave up 4 bases and J gave up 0 bases, with 11 bases separating them. This CDR3 is CASSLGLFSNQPQHF. In nucleotides, the CDR3 is TGTGCCAGCAGCCTAGGACTGTTTAGCAATCAGCCCCAGCATTTT.

The V gene is TRBV6-4, the J gene TRBJ2-1; no clear D. CDR1 and CDR2 from the germline V gene are MRHNA and SNTAGT. Trimming shortened V by 3 bases and J by 0 bases, and 6 bases separated the two germline ends. This CDR3 has 14 residues. In DNA, the CDR3 is TGTGCCAGCAGTGAGAGGTCCTCCTACAATGAGCAGTTCTTC. The encoded protein is CASSERSSYNEQFF.

This chain connects TRBV9 to TRBJ2-2, with 9 bases aligning to TRBD2. Germline CDR1 is SGDLS and CDR2 is YYNGEE. The CDR3 is 15 amino acids. V gave up 5 bases and J gave up 5 bases; unmatched junction bases: 7. The DNA for the CDR3 is TGTGCCAGCAGTCTTAGCGGGAGTTCGACCGGGGAGCTGTTTTTT. Its protein product is CASSLSGSSTGELFF.

The J gene is TRBJ1-1, the V gene TRBV18; perhaps TRBD1 as D (5 bases). V gave up 2 bases and J gave up 1 base, with 17 bases separating them. CDR1 is KGHSH, CDR2 LQKENI, per germline. The CDR3 loop spans 17 amino acids. The CDR3: CASSPAQGMGTNTEAFF. The CDR3 DNA follows: TGTGCCAGCTCACCAGCCCAGGGTATGGGAACGAACACTGAAGCTTTCTTT.

A single count supports this clone. CDR3 DNA sequence: TGTGCCAGCAGCTTAACGCGAAACACTGAAGCTTTCTTT. Protein product: CASSLTRNTEAFF. The chain has TRBV7-3 and TRBJ1-1; D gene ambiguous. The ends were cut back, 0 bases at V and 2 bases at J, with 4 bases in the middle. The CDR3 length is 13 residues. From germline, CDR1 is SGHTA and CDR2 FQGTGA.

This clone was recorded a few times. CDR3 nucleotide sequence: TGCGCCAGCAGTGAGTCGGGACAGGGAACGTACGAGCAGTACTTC. Its translation: CASSESGQGTYEQYF. The chain combines TRBV10-1 with TRBJ2-7; 9 bases are shared with TRBD1. Germline V gene sequence: CDR1 WNHNN, CDR2 SYGVQD (reference sequence). V shed 0 bases and J 4 bases; nucleotides not matched to a gene: 4. This CDR3 is built from 15 residues.

The V and J genes are TRBV7-8 and TRBJ1-1; tentatively, D is TRBD1 (5 bases). Germline CDR1 SGHVS, CDR2 FQNEAQ. This CDR3 comprises 15 residues. V lost 0 bases, J lost 1 base, and 9 bases lay in between. The CDR3 is CASSLALGTNTEAFF. The CDR3 DNA is TGTGCCAGCAGCTTAGCGCTGGGGACGAACACTGAAGCTTTCTTT.

CDR3: CASSQGILYEQYF. The CDR3 bases are TGCGCCAGCAGCCAAGGGATTCTCTACGAGCAGTACTTC. The chain links TRBV4-1 to TRBJ2-7, with D unresolved. Trimming stripped 1 base from V and 3 bases from J, with 7 bases between. This CDR3 region has 13 residues. The germline gives CDR1 MGHRA, CDR2 YSYEKL.

The chain couples TRBV5-6 to TRBJ1-5, with TRBD1 as a possible D gene (6 bases). The CDR3 has 15 amino acids. The V gene lost 2 bases and the J gene lost 7 bases, with 16 bases spanning the gap. CDR1 and CDR2 from the germline V gene are SGHDT and YYEEEE. DNA of the CDR3: TGTGCCAGCAGCTTTCGTGGGGGGGCACAACAGCCCCAGCATTTT. Amino acids: CASSFRGGAQQPQHF.

The CDR3 DNA follows: TGTGCCAGCAGCTTAGCGAGGGGCGGGGGCACTGAAGCTTTCTTT. This translates into CASSLARGGGTEAFF. This sequence joins TRBV7-6 and TRBJ1-1; the D gene is possibly TRBD1 (5 bases). The germline V and J ends were trimmed by 0 bases and 4 bases, with 12 bases remaining between them. The V gene's germline CDR1 is SGHVS and CDR2 FNYEAQ. CDR3 size: 15 residues.

V gene TRBV6-6 combines with J gene TRBJ2-5; 9 bases map to TRBD1. This CDR3 spans 14 amino acids. J lost 5 bases, V lost 1 base, and 2 bases had no gene match. Germline V gene data show CDR1 as MNHNY and CDR2 as SVGAGI (reference sequence). CDR3 in DNA: TGTGCCAGCAGTTACTTGGACAGGGGCGAGACCCAGTACTTC. It yields the protein CASSYLDRGETQYF.

V and J are TRBV27 and TRBJ1-2; 7 bases fit TRBD1. The CDR3 totals 13 residues. Losses at the gene ends were 5 bases for V and 8 bases for J; bases not matched to a gene: 8. Germline lookup yields CDR1 MNHEY and CDR2 SMNVEV (reference sequence). CDR3 DNA: TGTGCCAGCAGTCCAGGACAGGAAAGGGGCTACACCTTC. Amino acids: CASSPGQERGYTF.

The gene calls are TRBV7-2 and TRBJ1-1, with a possible D match to TRBD1 (5 bases). Germline lookup yields CDR1 SGHTA and CDR2 FQGNSA. V was shortened by 1 base and J by 1 base, with 10 bases between the two germline ends. The CDR3 consists of 15 residues. The CDR3: CASSLVVGANTEAFF. Written as DNA, the CDR3 is TGTGCCAGCAGCTTAGTTGTAGGGGCGAACACTGAAGCTTTCTTT.

This rearrangement joins TRBV6-5 to TRBJ2-5, with D perhaps assigned TRBD1 or TRBD2 (5 bases each). V dropped 0 bases and J dropped 1 base, with 9 bases sitting between them. This CDR3 has 15 residues. Germline loops: CDR1 MNHEY, CDR2 SVGAGI. This CDR3 reads CASSYSWGSQETQYF. CDR3 in DNA: TGTGCCAGCAGTTACTCGTGGGGGAGCCAAGAGACCCAGTACTTC.

This clone was recorded only once. This chain connects TRBV4-3 to TRBJ2-7; 10 bases line up with TRBD2. The V gene end was trimmed by 4 bases and the J gene end by 6 bases; junction bases not matched to a gene: 12. The CDR3 extends over 16 amino acids. Per the germline V gene, CDR1 is LGHNA and CDR2 is YSLEER. CDR3 DNA sequence: TGCGCCAGCAGCCCCCGGAGCGGGGGGGACTGGGGCGAGCAGTACTTC. This sequence encodes CASSPRSGGDWGEQYF.

The chain has TRBV5-6 and TRBJ1-3; D unresolved. Deletions cut 1 base from V and 3 bases from J, with 8 bases between. The CDR3 is 14 amino acids. The germline CDR1 and CDR2 sequences are SGHDT and YYEEEE. CDR3: CASSLPYGGNTIYF. The CDR3 DNA reads TGTGCCAGCAGCTTGCCTTACGGTGGAAACACCATATATTTT.

The V call is TRBV18, the J call TRBJ1-1; 7 bases agree with TRBD1. The CDR3 is 14 amino acids. Trimming took 1 base from V and 3 from J; bases not matched to a gene: 2. Germline assignment: CDR1 KGHSH and CDR2 LQKENI. This CDR3 is CASSPLTGDTEAFF. The CDR3 DNA is TGTGCCAGCTCACCACTAACAGGGGACACTGAAGCTTTCTTT.

In its sample, this clone was seen a few times. V gene TRBV7-9 combines with J gene TRBJ1-4; 8 bases line up with TRBD1. Losses at the gene ends were 5 bases for V and 7 bases for J; bases not matched to a gene: 6. The CDR3 runs to 14 residues. Germline CDR1 is SEHNR and CDR2 is FQNEAQ (reference sequence). The CDR3 here is CASSVQGGSEKLFF. The CDR3 nucleotides read TGTGCCAGCAGCGTACAGGGGGGAAGTGAAAAACTGTTTTTT.

This clone was counted a few times. The chain is built from TRBV18 and TRBJ1-4; 7 positions match TRBD1. The CDR3 has 14 residues. In germline, CDR1 is KGHSH, CDR2 LQKENI. V lost 3 bases and J lost 5; bases outside the gene matches: 3. The CDR3 DNA sequence: TGTGCCAGCTCACCGACAGGGTGGAATGAAAAACTGTTTTTT. Translation gives CASSPTGWNEKLFF.

V gene TRBV10-3 combines with J gene TRBJ1-4; possible D gene TRBD1, 6 bases. The CDR3 covers 16 residues. Germline V CDR1 and CDR2: ENHRY, SYGVKD. The V end lost 0 bases, the J end lost 7 bases, and 15 bases lay between the germline ends. CDR3 DNA: TGTGCCATCAGTGAGTCAATGGGGGGGCCGAGTGAAAAACTGTTTTTT. It specifies CAISESMGGPSEKLFF.

The V call is TRBV11-2, the J call TRBJ2-5; perhaps TRBD1 as D (6 bases). This CDR3 has 14 amino acids. CDR1 SGHAT and CDR2 FQNNGV come from the germline V gene. With 2 bases removed from V and 1 base from J, the gap between germline ends came to 8 bases. CDR3 loop: CASSLQGSQETQYF. The DNA for the CDR3 is TGTGCCAGCAGCTTACAGGGGAGCCAAGAGACCCAGTACTTC.

This chain links TRBV5-1 with TRBJ1-1; D not resolved. Germline lookup yields CDR1 SGHRS and CDR2 YFSETQ. Between the trimmed V and J ends, which lost 0 bases and 4 bases, there was a span of 16 bases. The CDR3 is 16 residues long. CDR3 in amino acids: CASSLGIRVTGTEAFF. CDR3 bases: TGCGCCAGCAGCTTGGGGATAAGGGTGACTGGCACTGAAGCTTTCTTT.

This chain connects TRBV7-2 to TRBJ2-5; no firm D call. The CDR3 extends over 12 amino acids. Between the trimmed V and J ends, which lost 4 bases and 4 bases, there was a span of 7 bases. CDR1 is SGHTA, CDR2 FQGNSA, per germline. The CDR3 coding sequence is TGTGCCAGCAGCTCCTATCGAGAGACCCAGTACTTC. It is translated as CASSSYRETQYF.